This T cell receptor beta chain came from a study of T cells after yellow fever vaccination. In the case of this clonotype: Antigen: not known.

From germline, CDR1 is SGHTA and CDR2 FQGNSA. This CDR3 spans 16 amino acids. With 4 bases removed from V and 4 bases from J, the gap between germline ends came to 18 bases. MiXCR, run by TCRdb on the 5' RACE reads, gives a single entry per CDR3 protein. The sample has roughly 520,000 distinct CDR3 sequences, 20% to 25% seen once; the top ten hold approximately 16%. Findings and caveats of the study: Re-detected after boosting: most primary clones, about 96% of CD4 and around 86% of CD8. A small share of clonotypes appeared in both CD4 and CD8 compartments.

This sample comprised PBMCs, obtained more than 20 days after the first yellow fever vaccination. The gene calls are TRBV7-2 and TRBJ2-3, with D possibly being TRBD2 (5 bases). This TCR derives from a man between 18 and 35 years old who received the YFV17D yellow fever vaccine. CDR3 in DNA: TGTGCCAGCAGCTCGGGGTATTGGTCCCGCTCAGATACGCAGTATTTT. It specifies CASSSGYWSRSDTQYF.